The present entry profiles one T cell receptor (beta chain) with its context. The target antigen is unknown. The sample belongs to a study of identical twins. General study results and limits: Twins' surplus sharing was weaker for beta out-of-frame sequences.

TCRdb reprocessed the 5' RACE reads with MiXCR, giving one entry per CDR3 protein. Of 300,000 to 400,000 distinct CDR3 sequences in the sample, 9% to 15% were seen once. Trimming stripped 1 base from V and 3 bases from J, with 16 bases between. This CDR3 is built from 17 residues. Looked up from germline, CDR1 is MDHEN and CDR2 is SYDVKM. The data were also submitted as part of a second study, on yellow fever vaccine responses in identical twins.

The V gene is TRBV28, the J gene TRBJ2-1; D could derive from TRBD1 or TRBD2 (5 bases each). The source of this sequence is a woman in her late teens or twenties in good health. The sequenced sample was CD8+ T cells sorted from blood. The CDR3 loop reads CASSLSRLGTNYNEQFF. The CDR3 bases are TGTGCCAGCAGTTTATCTCGGCTGGGGACGAACTACAATGAGCAGTTCTTC.